This TCR beta chain originates from a study of shared clonotypes between healthy human individuals. Study observations and caveats: The sole specimen, blood, was sampled, and tissue repertoires likely differ.

A remark on this clone: What it recognizes is unknown.

Method: immunoSEQ multiplex PCR; TCRdb's copy keeps in-frame clones and lacks some. Of roughly 2.5 million clones in the sample, around nine tenths were seen once. V was clipped by 3 bases and J by 4 bases, with 15 bases between them. CDR1 and CDR2 from the germline V gene are KGHSH and LQKENI. The length of the CDR3 is 15 residues. The sequence came from a man between 18 and 29 years old in good health. The chain combines TRBV18 with TRBJ2-5, with a tentative D call TRBD2 (6 bases). The sequenced sample consisted of naive CD4+ T cells sorted from blood. Subset given: CD45RA+ positively selected. CDR3 DNA: TGTGCCAGCTCACCTGGGGGAGGACCTACAGAGACCCAGTACTTC. This codes for CASSPGGGPTETQYF.